This T cell receptor beta chain came from a study of Tregs in tolerant kidney transplant recipients. The method was immunoSEQ multiplex PCR; TCRdb's version includes in-frame clones alone and lacks a portion of them. The sample yields some 65,000 clones, around 83% seen once. Unstimulated regulatory T cells (CD4+CD25+CD127-), CD4+CD25- non-regulatory cells, CD4 and CD8 cells were FACS-sorted from thawed PBMCs. Between the trimmed V and J ends, which lost 4 bases and 3 bases, there was a span of 11 bases. Germline lookup yields CDR1 SGHNT and CDR2 YYREEE (reference sequence). The CDR3 runs to 14 residues. Broader study findings: The most relevant donor-specific Treg TCRbeta repertoire apparently came from expansion with activated donor B cells. This study did not directly address biological reproducibility.

In regard to this clone: Its target is not known.

The sequence was collected from a human donor in good health. The chain uses TRBV5-4 and TRBJ2-4, with D tentatively TRBD1 (5 bases). Sequencing used CD4+ T cells from blood. The CDR3 sequence is CASSRAGFKNIQYF. For the CDR3, the DNA is TGTGCCAGCAGCAGAGCAGGGTTCAAAAACATTCAGTACTTC.